This T cell receptor beta chain was recorded in a study of T-cell reconstitution after alpha-beta-depleted transplantation in children. In the case of this clonotype: Its antigen is unidentified.

Unique molecular identifiers were incorporated when the TCRbeta library was constructed. TCRdb re-analysed the PCR reads in MiXCR, keeping a single row per CDR3 protein. This table has a few hundred thousand distinct CDR3 sequences, around 16% appearing once. The germline V gene encodes CDR1 SGHTA and CDR2 FQGNSA. V lost 1 base, J lost 0 bases, and 10 bases lay in between. This CDR3 region has 16 residues. The study's findings and limits: Newly made T cells mostly supplied T-cell counts and diversity one year after transplant. Some patients showed high day-60 TCRbeta diversity, which derived from surviving recipient T cells and thymic progenitors. Two months or so post-transplant, alpha-beta T cells reportedly derived from several hundred expanded graft clones.

Sequenced material: PBMCs, mostly from graft donor cells, taken 360 days after TCRalphabeta/CD19-depleted stem cell transplant. The clonotype originates from a boy younger than two who had a stem cell transplant for Wiskott-Aldrich syndrome, so the T cells may come from the graft donor. The V call is TRBV7-2, the J call TRBJ2-1; tentatively, D is TRBD1 (5 bases). In DNA form, the CDR3 reads TGTGCCAGCAGCTTAGGTATACAGGTCTCCTACAATGAGCAGTTCTTC. Residues: CASSLGIQVSYNEQFF.